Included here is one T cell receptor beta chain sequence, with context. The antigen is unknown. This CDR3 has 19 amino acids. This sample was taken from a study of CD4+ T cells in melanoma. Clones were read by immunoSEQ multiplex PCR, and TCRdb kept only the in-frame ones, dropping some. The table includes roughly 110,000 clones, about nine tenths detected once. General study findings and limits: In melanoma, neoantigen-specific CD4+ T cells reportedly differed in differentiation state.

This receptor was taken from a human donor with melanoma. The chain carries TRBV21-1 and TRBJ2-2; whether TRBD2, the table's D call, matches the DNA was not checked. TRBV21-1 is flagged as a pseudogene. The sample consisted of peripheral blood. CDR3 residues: CASSKGRTSGRLDTGELFF. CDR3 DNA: TGTGCCAGCAGCAAAGGGAGGACTAGCGGGAGGTTGGACACCGGGGAGCTGTTTTTT.